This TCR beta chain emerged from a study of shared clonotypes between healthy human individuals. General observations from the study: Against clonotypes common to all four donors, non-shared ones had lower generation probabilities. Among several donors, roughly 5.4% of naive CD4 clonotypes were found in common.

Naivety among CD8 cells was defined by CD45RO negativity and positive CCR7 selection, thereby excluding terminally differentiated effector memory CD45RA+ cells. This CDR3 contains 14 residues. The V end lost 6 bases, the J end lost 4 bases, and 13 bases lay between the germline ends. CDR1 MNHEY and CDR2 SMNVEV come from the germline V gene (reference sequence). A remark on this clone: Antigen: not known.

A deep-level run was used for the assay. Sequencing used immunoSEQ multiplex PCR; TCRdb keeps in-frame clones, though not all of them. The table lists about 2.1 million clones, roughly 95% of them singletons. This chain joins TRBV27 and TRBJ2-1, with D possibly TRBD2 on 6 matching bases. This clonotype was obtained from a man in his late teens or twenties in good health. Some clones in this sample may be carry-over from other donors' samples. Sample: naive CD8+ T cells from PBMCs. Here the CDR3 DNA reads TGTGCCAGCAGAGCGGGTGGCACTTACAATGAGCAGTTCTTC. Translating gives CASRAGGTYNEQFF.